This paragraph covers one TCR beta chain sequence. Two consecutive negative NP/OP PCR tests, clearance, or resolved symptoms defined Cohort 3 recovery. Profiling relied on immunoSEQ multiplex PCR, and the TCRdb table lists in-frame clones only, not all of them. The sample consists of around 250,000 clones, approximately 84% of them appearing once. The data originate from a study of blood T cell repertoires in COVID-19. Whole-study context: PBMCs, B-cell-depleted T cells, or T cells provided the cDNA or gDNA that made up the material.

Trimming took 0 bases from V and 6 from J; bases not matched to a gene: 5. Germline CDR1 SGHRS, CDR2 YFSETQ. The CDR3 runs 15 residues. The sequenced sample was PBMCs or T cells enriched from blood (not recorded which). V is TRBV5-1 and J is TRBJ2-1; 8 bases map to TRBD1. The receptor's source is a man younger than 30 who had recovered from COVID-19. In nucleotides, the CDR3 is TGCGCCAGCAGCTTGGGTCAGGGGGCAAGCAATGAGCAGTTCTTC. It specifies CASSLGQGASNEQFF.